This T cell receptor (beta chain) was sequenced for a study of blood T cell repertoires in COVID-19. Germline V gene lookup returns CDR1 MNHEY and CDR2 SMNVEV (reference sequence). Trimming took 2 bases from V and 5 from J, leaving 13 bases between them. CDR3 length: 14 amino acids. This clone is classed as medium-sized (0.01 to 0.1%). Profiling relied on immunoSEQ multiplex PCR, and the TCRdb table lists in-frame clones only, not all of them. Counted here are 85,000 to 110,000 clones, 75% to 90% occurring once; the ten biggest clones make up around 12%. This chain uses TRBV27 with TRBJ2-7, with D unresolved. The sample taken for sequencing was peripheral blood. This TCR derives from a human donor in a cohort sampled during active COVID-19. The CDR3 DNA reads TGTGCCAGCAGTTTAAGGTCCGGGTCCGACGAGCAGTACTTC. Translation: CASSLRSGSDEQYF.